These 10 T cell receptor beta chains were all obtained from the same sample, sequenced in a study of cytomegalovirus exposure and HLA in healthy donors. With 60 Vbeta and 13 Jbeta primers, the PCR was carried out. TCRdb keeps only in-frame clones here, not all; method: immunoSEQ multiplex PCR. Its listing shows about 200,000 clones. Sequencing used PBMCs. Every receptor here comes from a man aged 25-45 years in good health and CMV-seronegative.

V usage is TRBV7-9 and J usage is TRBJ1-3; 8 bases fit TRBD1. The junction had 5 bases not matched to a gene; V was cut back by 0 bases and J by 7 bases. The CDR3 loop spans 15 amino acids. Germline V lookup: CDR1 SEHNR, CDR2 FQNEAQ (reference sequence). This CDR3 reads CASSLAGRGQNTIYF. In DNA form, the CDR3 reads TGTGCCAGCAGCTTAGCGGGCAGGGGGCAGAACACCATATATTTT.

This rearrangement joins TRBV7-9 to TRBJ2-2; 8 bases match TRBD2. The CDR3 contains 17 residues. Germline V lookup: CDR1 SEHNR, CDR2 FQNEAQ (reference sequence). Losses at the gene ends were 1 base for V and 0 bases for J; bases not matched to a gene: 4. The CDR3 DNA reads TGTGCCAGCAGCTTAGGTGCGGGGGGCTCGAACACCGGGGAGCTGTTTTTT. Translating gives CASSLGAGGSNTGELFF.

The rearrangement uses TRBV9 and TRBJ2-5; 12 bases are a match to TRBD1. Germline lookup yields CDR1 SGDLS and CDR2 YYNGEE. CDR3 size: 16 residues. V dropped 0 bases and J dropped 1; count of bases not matched to a gene: 1. The chain's CDR3 is CASSVGDRGPQETQYF. DNA for the CDR3: TGTGCCAGCAGCGTAGGGGACAGGGGGCCCCAAGAGACCCAGTACTTC.

J is TRBJ2-1 and V is TRBV28, with D perhaps matching TRBD1 (6 bases). Germline V gene sequence: CDR1 MDHEN, CDR2 SYDVKM. The CDR3 is 12 residues long. Trimming cost V 7 bases and J 4 bases, with 8 bases left between them. The CDR3 loop is CASTGQYNEQFF. DNA of the CDR3: TGTGCCAGCACCGGACAGTACAATGAGCAGTTCTTC.

V gene TRBV4-2 combines with J gene TRBJ2-1, with 8 bases lining up with TRBD2. Per germline, CDR1 LGHNA and CDR2 YNFKEQ. V was pared by 0 bases and J by 15 bases, with 7 bases of the junction left unmatched. The CDR3 is made up of 13 amino acids. This CDR3 is CASSQDINGRGFF. The DNA of the CDR3 is TGTGCCAGCAGCCAAGACATCAACGGGAGGGGGTTCTTC.

The chain recombines TRBV19 with TRBJ1-2, with D maybe TRBD1 (5 bases). This CDR3 has 14 residues. V lost 6 bases, J lost 4 bases, and 15 bases lay in between. Germline lookup yields CDR1 LNHDA and CDR2 SQIVND (reference sequence). The CDR3 bases are TGTGCCAGTAGCCCCGTGGTAGGGGCCTATGGCTACACCTTC. Residues: CASSPVVGAYGYTF.

The chain joins TRBV2 to TRBJ2-7; 7 positions agree with TRBD1. Trimming at V came to 8 bases and at J to 6 bases, leaving 7 bases not matched to a gene. Germline V gene sequence: CDR1 SNHLY, CDR2 FYNNEI. The CDR3 has 12 amino acids. DNA for the CDR3: TGTGCCAGCCAGACAGGGTCTAGCGAGCAGTACTTC. This translates into CASQTGSSEQYF.

The rearrangement uses TRBV5-4 and TRBJ2-5, with D tentatively TRBD2 (6 bases). Germline V gene sequence: CDR1 SGHNT, CDR2 YYREEE (reference sequence). Trimming stripped 3 bases from V and 5 bases from J, with 20 bases between. The CDR3 is 16 amino acids. The CDR3 DNA is TGTGCCAGCAGCTGGGCATCAGCTGAGGAGGGGGAGACCCAGTACTTC. Protein: CASSWASAEEGETQYF. The whole variable domain, filled in from reference TRBV5-4 and TRBJ2-5, reads ETGVTQSPTHLIKTRGQQVTLRCSSQSGHNTVSWYQQALGQGPQFIFQYYREEENGRGNFPPRFSGLQFPNYSSELNVNALELDDSALYLCASSWASAEEGETQYFGPGTRLLVL.

J is TRBJ2-4 and V is TRBV28; 9 bases agree with TRBD2. V was clipped by 4 bases and J by 1 base; unmatched bases: 2. Germline V lookup: CDR1 MDHEN, CDR2 SYDVKM. CDR3 length equals 15 residues. The CDR3 is CASSWTSAAKNIQYF. The CDR3 DNA sequence: TGTGCCAGCAGTTGGACTAGCGCGGCCAAAAACATTCAGTACTTC. The complete variable domain, with remaining parts taken from reference TRBV28 and TRBJ2-4, reads DVKVTQSSRYLVKRTGEKVFLECVQDMDHENMFWYRQDPGLGLRLIYFSYDVKMKEKGDIPEGYSVSREKKERFSLILESASTNQTSMYLCASSWTSAAKNIQYFGAGTRLSVL.

CDR3 sequence (DNA): TGTGCCAGTAGTAAACGGACAGGGGAGTCAATCTACACCTTC. Translating it yields CASSKRTGESIYTF. The chain recombines TRBV19 with TRBJ1-2; 9 bases align to TRBD1. The CDR3 spans 14 residues. V shed 4 bases and J 10 bases; nucleotides not matched to a gene: 10. Germline V lookup: CDR1 LNHDA, CDR2 SQIVND (reference sequence).